Many counts were recorded for the clone carrying this T cell receptor (beta chain). Its specificity is not known. It was from 20-30 mg of unsorted bulk tissue that RNA and DNA were co-extracted. Resection treated the patients' primary liver carcinoma. Every patient had chronic HBV infection and was treatment-naive. These data belong to a study of tumor-infiltrating lymphocytes in primary liver carcinoma. Across the whole study: Stage T1-T3 N0M0 tumors measured roughly 4.2 to 11 cm at most. Study conclusions and caveats: A significantly higher top-250-clone fraction was found in tumors than in blood (p = 0.039).

Starting material of roughly 550 ng total RNA yielded TCR beta cDNA via a constant-region primer. ARM-PCR was slightly modified, and three nested multiplex PCR rounds with it gave rise to the TCR beta libraries. TRBV1-TRBV30 forward primers paired with a C-beta reverse primer drove the first two PCR rounds, roughly 10 cycles each. TCRdb passed the multiplex PCR reads through MiXCR, listing each CDR3 protein once. The sample shows more than 90,000 distinct CDR3 sequences, about 63% of them seen only once. CDR3 length equals 14 residues. The V segment lost 1 base and the J segment 2 bases; nucleotides outside the gene matches: 2. The germline V gene has CDR1 SGHRS and CDR2 YFSETQ.

The sample was liver tumor tissue from sampling region 2. The subset denotes: tumor region T2, inferior pole. The sequence was collected from a woman in her sixties or seventies with primary liver carcinoma and hepatitis B virus infection. This sequence joins TRBV5-1 and TRBJ2-7, with 8 bases fitting TRBD1. CDR3: CASSLTGGTYEQYF. The DNA of the CDR3 is TGCGCCAGCAGCTTGACAGGGGGTACCTACGAGCAGTACTTC.